This is a list of T cell receptor beta chains from one sample in a study of CD8 T cells in Susac syndrome. TCRdb reprocessed the immunoSEQ multiplex PCR reads with MiXCR, giving one entry per CDR3 protein. The table records some 120,000 distinct CDR3 sequences, about 93% of them present only once. Material: CD4+ T cells from PBMCs. Receptors were obtained from a human donor in good health. The CDR3 runs from the conserved cysteine through the conserved F or W. The order of the fields is clone size, D gene, J gene, V gene, CDR3 protein, CDR3 DNA. A D gene is named only where the DNA matches it firmly. Clone size is shown for a subset of rows, as once, few, many or a class of expanded clone.

>.|.|TRBJ2-1|TRBV20-1
CSARSGTLGEQFF
TGCAGTGCTAGATCCGGGACTCTGGGTGAGCAGTTCTTC
>.|.|TRBJ2-7|TRBV5-1
CASSLTVDAYEQYF
TGCGCCAGCAGCTTAACAGTTGATGCCTACGAGCAGTACTTC
>once|.|TRBJ2-2|TRBV7-9
CASTTTRGARELFF
TGTGCCAGCACCACCACGAGGGGGGCCAGGGAGCTGTTTTTT
>.|TRBD2|TRBJ2-7|TRBV7-9
CASSLGLAGGAYEQYF
TGTGCCAGCAGCTTGGGACTAGCGGGAGGAGCCTACGAGCAGTACTTC
>.|.|TRBJ2-7|TRBV12-3/TRBV12-4
CASSLVGRRAVYEQYF
TGTGCCAGCAGTTTAGTCGGGCGACGAGCGGTATACGAGCAGTACTTC
>.|TRBD2|TRBJ2-7|TRBV11-2
CASSLEASGTLSYEQYF
TGTGCCAGCAGCTTAGAGGCTAGCGGGACACTTTCCTACGAGCAGTACTTC
>.|.|TRBJ2-3|TRBV3-1
CASSPGLADTQYF
TGTGCCAGCAGCCCGGGGTTGGCGGATACGCAGTATTTT
>.|TRBD1|TRBJ2-7|TRBV20-1
CSAREGQWGSYEQYF
TGCAGTGCTAGAGAGGGACAGTGGGGCTCCTACGAGCAGTACTTC
>.|.|TRBJ2-1|TRBV9
CASSTGGWGHNEQFF
TGTGCCAGCAGCACGGGTGGGTGGGGCCACAATGAGCAGTTCTTC
>.|.|TRBJ2-7|TRBV28
CASSHDFGDTYEQYF
TGTGCCAGCAGTCACGATTTCGGAGACACCTACGAGCAGTACTTC
>.|TRBD2|TRBJ2-1|TRBV19
CASSTPSGRAYEQFF
TGTGCCAGTAGTACCCCTAGCGGGAGGGCCTATGAGCAGTTCTTC
>.|TRBD2|TRBJ2-7|TRBV12-3/TRBV12-4
CASTLGLAGVEQYF
TGTGCCAGCACCTTGGGACTAGCGGGAGTTGAGCAGTACTTC
>.|TRBD1|TRBJ1-5|TRBV20-1
CSAGQGNQPQHF
TGCAGTGCCGGACAGGGCAATCAGCCCCAGCATTTT
>.|.|TRBJ2-7|TRBV3-1
CASSQDSDLYEQYF
TGTGCCAGCAGCCAAGACTCCGACCTCTACGAGCAGTACTTC
>.|TRBD1|TRBJ2-1|TRBV23-1
CASSSQKDREGEQFF
TGCGCCAGCAGCTCCCAAAAAGACAGGGAAGGTGAGCAGTTCTTC
>.|.|TRBJ2-1|TRBV28
CASSLAGPYNEQFF
TGTGCCAGCAGTTTGGCGGGACCCTACAATGAGCAGTTCTTC
>.|.|TRBJ2-2|TRBV23-1
CASRTSKIYQAGMRTPGSCFF
.
>.|.|TRBJ2-2|TRBV11-2
CASSKLQGNTGELFF
TGTGCCAGCAGCAAATTACAGGGGAACACCGGGGAGCTGTTTTTT
>.|.|TRBJ2-7|TRBV7-2
CASSPSSGYEQYF
TGTGCCAGCAGCCCGTCCTCAGGCTACGAGCAGTACTTC
>.|.|TRBJ2-2|TRBV27
CASSQTGTLQRELFF
TGTGCCAGCAGCCAAACCGGGACACTCCAAAGGGAGCTGTTTTTT
>.|TRBD1|TRBJ2-2|TRBV7-2
CASRPRGPGDSARPGELFF
TGTGCCAGCAGGCCCAGGGGGCCCGGGGACTCAGCGCGGCCCGGGGAGCTGTTTTTT
>.|.|TRBJ2-3|TRBV7-2
CASSPFGFRTDTQYF
TGTGCCAGCAGCCCCTTTGGCTTTCGCACAGATACGCAGTATTTT
>.|.|TRBJ2-1|TRBV9
CASSTHWSSYNEQFF
TGTGCCAGCAGCACCCACTGGAGCTCCTACAATGAGCAGTTCTTC
>.|.|TRBJ2-7|TRBV6-6
CASSYQAGRSYEQYF
TGTGCCAGCAGTTATCAAGCGGGCCGCTCCTACGAGCAGTACTTC
>.|.|TRBJ2-7|TRBV28
CASSLPDFFEQYF
TGTGCCAGCAGTTTACCGGATTTTTTCGAGCAGTACTTC
>.|.|TRBJ2-7|TRBV18
CASSPDRQGGWGEQYF
TGTGCCAGCTCACCAGATCGGCAAGGAGGTTGGGGCGAGCAGTACTTC
>.|TRBD1|TRBJ1-1|TRBV9
CASSVGQGFAEAFF
TGTGCCAGCAGCGTAGGACAGGGGTTCGCTGAAGCTTTCTTT
>once|TRBD2|TRBJ2-3|TRBV19
CASSALAGGLGTDTQYF
TGTGCCAGTAGTGCCCTAGCGGGAGGGCTGGGCACAGATACGCAGTATTTT
>.|.|TRBJ1-5|TRBV2
CASSVRELNQPQHF
TGTGCCAGCAGTGTCAGGGAGCTCAATCAGCCCCAGCATTTT
>.|TRBD2|TRBJ2-2|TRBV5-1
CASSLLAGGPETGELFF
TGCGCCAGCAGCTTGCTAGCGGGAGGGCCGGAGACCGGGGAGCTGTTTTTT
>.|TRBD1|TRBJ1-3|TRBV7-2
CASSPRTGAGNTIYF
TGTGCCAGCAGCCCTAGGACAGGCGCTGGAAACACCATATATTTT
>.|.|TRBJ1-1|TRBV29-1
CSVDDRNTEAFF
TGCAGCGTTGATGACAGGAACACTGAAGCTTTCTTT
>once|.|TRBJ1-6|TRBV7-2
CASSILVGQSPLHF
TGTGCCAGCAGCATACTCGTAGGTCAGTCACCCCTCCACTTT
>.|.|TRBJ1-2|TRBV5-1
CASSPQQDIYGYTF
TGCGCCAGCAGCCCCCAACAGGACATTTATGGCTACACCTTC
>.|TRBD1|TRBJ2-7|TRBV24-1
CATSDPTRDRAPYEQYF
TGTGCCACCAGTGATCCAACCCGGGACAGGGCCCCCTACGAGCAGTACTTC
>.|.|TRBJ2-4|TRBV20-1
CSASSLAKNIQYF
TGCAGTGCTAGCTCCCTAGCCAAAAACATTCAGTACTTC
>once|TRBD1|TRBJ1-1|TRBV2
CASRRTGVNTEAFF
TGTGCCAGCAGGAGGACAGGGGTAAACACTGAAGCTTTCTTT
>.|.|TRBJ2-1|TRBV7-2
CASSLEWDNEQFF
TGTGCCAGCAGCTTAGAGTGGGACAATGAGCAGTTCTTC
>.|.|TRBJ1-1|TRBV5-1
CASWNLAENTEAFF
TGCGCCAGCTGGAACCTGGCGGAGAACACTGAAGCTTTCTTT
>.|TRBD2|TRBJ2-3|TRBV7-9
CASSSIWGGPSDTRYF
TGTGCCAGCAGCTCCATATGGGGAGGGCCTTCAGATACGCGGTATTTT
>.|.|TRBJ2-3|TRBV27
CASSFLGVAYRTDTQYF
TGTGCCAGCAGTTTCTTGGGAGTAGCATATCGCACAGATACGCAGTATTTT
>.|TRBD1|TRBJ1-2|TRBV12-3/TRBV12-4
CASSLRTGVGYTF
TGTGCCAGCAGTTTAAGGACAGGGGTTGGCTACACCTTC
>.|TRBD2|TRBJ2-1|TRBV28
CASSLISGASLGSGSLNEQFF
TGTGCCAGCAGTTTAATCTCAGGGGCATCTCTGGGTAGCGGGAGCTTAAATGAGCAGTTCTTC
>.|.|TRBJ2-1|TRBV18
CASSPEYPGDEQFF
TGTGCCAGCTCACCAGAATACCCAGGGGATGAGCAGTTCTTC
>.|TRBD1|TRBJ2-7|TRBV6-1
CASRGDRASYEQYF
TGTGCCAGCAGGGGGGACAGGGCTTCCTACGAGCAGTACTTC